This TCR beta chain comes out of a study of CD8+ T cells in alopecia areata. CDR1 and CDR2 from the germline V gene are SGHTA and FQGNSA. V lost 4 bases and J lost 3; bases outside the gene matches: 2. CDR3 size: 15 residues. This clone showed up just a few times. After isolation, RNA underwent reverse transcription to generate cDNA as the sequencing template. Sequenced by immunoSEQ multiplex PCR; TCRdb stores in-frame clones only, minus some. Among roughly 140,000 clones listed, approximately 56% were seen once. This TCR derives from a human donor in good health. Sequenced: CD8+ T cells sorted from blood. The V gene is TRBV7-2, the J gene TRBJ2-1, with 11 bases fitting TRBD2. The CDR3 nucleotides read TGTGCCAGCAGCTGGGGGACTAGCGGCTACAATGAGCAGTTCTTC. This codes for CASSWGTSGYNEQFF.